The 28 T cell receptor beta chains below come from one sample, sequenced in a study of blood T cells in healthy people across ages. Primers used in a second PCR of about 6 to 11 cycles were a sample-barcoded 5' primer and a J-beta primer mix. TCRdb called the 5' RACE reads again in MiXCR, with one record for every CDR3 protein. Among 850,000 or so distinct CDR3 sequences, around 28% were seen once, and the ten largest hold about 18%. The sequencing sample was made of blood. These receptors came from a woman older than 75 in good health.

This chain links TRBV20-1 with TRBJ2-3; D may be TRBD2 (6 bases). CDR1 and CDR2 (germline): DFQATT, SNEGSKA (reference sequence). This CDR3 has 15 residues. Trimming removed 6 bases from V and 0 bases from J, with 16 bases in between. CDR3 region: CSAHRDFASTDTQYF. The DNA of the CDR3 is TGCAGTGCCCACCGGGACTTTGCTAGCACAGATACGCAGTATTTT.

This sequence joins TRBV6-1 and TRBJ2-7; D possibly uses TRBD1 or TRBD2 (5 bases each). The CDR3 consists of 14 residues. Trimming took 1 base from V and 5 from J, leaving 12 bases between them. The germline V gene encodes CDR1 MNHNS and CDR2 SASEGT. CDR3 amino acids: CASSEVGRGHEQYF. Here the CDR3 DNA reads TGTGCCAGCAGTGAAGTGGGACGGGGCCACGAGCAGTACTTC.

The chain has TRBV27 and TRBJ1-5; TRBD1 matches at 8 bases. Per germline, CDR1 MNHEY and CDR2 SMNVEV (reference sequence). The CDR3 loop spans 17 amino acids. V was clipped by 5 bases and J by 1 base; unmatched bases: 10. Here the CDR3 reads CASSPGTGKPSNQPQHF. CDR3 DNA sequence: TGTGCCAGCAGTCCCGGGACAGGCAAACCCAGCAATCAGCCCCAGCATTTT.

The chain joins TRBV3-1 to TRBJ1-2; TRBD1 is a possible D gene (5 bases). The CDR3 consists of 15 residues. Trimming stripped 2 bases from V and 6 bases from J, with 16 bases between. Germline loops: CDR1 LGHDT, CDR2 YNNKEL (reference sequence). The CDR3 coding sequence is TGTGCCAGCAGCCAAAGGGGCCAGCGTCTTGATGGCTACACCTTC. Amino acid sequence: CASSQRGQRLDGYTF.

Remarks on this clonotype: Germline and junction disagree at one end, which may indicate a read error. The V gene is TRBV4-2, the J gene TRBJ2-7, with TRBD1 matching over 7 bases. Looked up from germline, CDR1 is LGHNA and CDR2 is YNFKEQ. The CDR3 has 16 residues. CDR3 nucleotide sequence: TGTGCCAGCAGCCAAGACGCTACCCGGGACAGCTACGAGCAGTACTTT. It specifies CASSQDATRDSYEQYF.

This clonotype was seen ten or more times. The gene calls are TRBV12-3 or TRBV12-4 and TRBJ2-3; TRBD2 aligns across 15 bases. The V and J ends lost 4 bases and 10 bases, in that order; junction bases with no gene match: 6. The CDR3 runs 15 residues. DNA for the CDR3: TGTGCCAGCAGTTCAGGACTAGCGGGGGGGCAACCGCAGTATTTT. It specifies CASSSGLAGGQPQYF.

About this clonotype itself: A much more abundant neighbour one base away suggests this may be a read error. The V and J genes are TRBV5-1 and TRBJ1-2; D uncertain. CDR1 and CDR2 (germline): SGHRS, YFSETQ. This CDR3 contains 12 residues. The CDR3 reads CAGSVDEYGYTF. The CDR3 DNA reads TGCGCCGGCAGCGTGGACGAGTATGGCTACACCTTC.

As for this clonotype: Being one base from a much bigger clone, this may be a read error. The chain uses TRBV5-1 and TRBJ2-5; TRBD2 is a possible D gene (6 bases). Germline CDR1 is SGHRS and CDR2 is YFSETQ. Trimming took 0 bases from V and 11 from J, leaving 23 bases between them. The CDR3 is 16 residues long. The CDR3 reads CASSLGARGLGNEQYF. The CDR3 region has the DNA TGCGCCAGCAGCTTGGGTGCTCGGGGGTTGGGCAATGAGCAGTACTTC.

This clonotype showed up just once. This may arise from a read error, as a much more abundant clone is one base away. The chain has TRBV6-6 and TRBJ2-1, with a weak D call TRBD1 (5 bases). The V gene's germline CDR1 is MNHNY and CDR2 SVGAGI (reference sequence). The V end was cut by 3 bases, the J end by 2 bases, with 14 bases between. The CDR3 totals 16 residues. This chain's CDR3 is CASSYGVDSPYNEQFF. In DNA form, the CDR3 reads TGTGCCAGCAGTTATGGCGTAGACAGCCCCTACAATGAGCAGTTCTTC.

At least ten counts were recorded for this clonotype. The chain uses TRBV5-1 and TRBJ1-2, with 9 bases that match TRBD1. In germline, CDR1 is SGHRS, CDR2 YFSETQ. The CDR3 has 15 residues. The V gene end was trimmed by 4 bases and the J gene end by 5 bases; junction bases not matched to a gene: 9. Here the CDR3 reads CASSRDRAQLYGYTF. The CDR3 region has the DNA TGCGCCAGCAGCCGGGACAGGGCGCAACTGTATGGCTACACCTTC.

Many counts were recorded for this clonotype. The CDR3 nucleotides are TGTGCCAGCAGTGACTTGGTAACCAAAAACATTCAGTACTTC. Protein: CASSDLVTKNIQYF. This chain joins TRBV2 and TRBJ2-4; no reliable D call. Germline CDR1 SNHLY, CDR2 FYNNEI. Deletions cut 3 bases from V and 2 bases from J, with 8 bases between. This CDR3 has 14 residues. The full variable domain, completed using reference TRBV2 and TRBJ2-4, is EPEVTQTPSHQVTQMGQEVILRCVPISNHLYFYWYRQILGQKVEFLVSFYNNEISEKSEIFDDQFSVERPDGSNFTLKIRSTKLEDSAMYFCASSDLVTKNIQYFGAGTRLSVL.

The gene calls are TRBV7-2 and TRBJ1-1; tentative D call: TRBD1 (6 bases). This CDR3 spans 15 amino acids. V lost 2 bases, J lost 1 base, and 11 bases lay in between. CDR1 is SGHTA and CDR2 is FQGNSA in the germline V gene. Here the CDR3 reads CASSLSDRANTEAFF. The CDR3 DNA sequence: TGTGCCAGCAGCTTATCGGACAGAGCGAACACTGAAGCTTTCTTT. Together with reference TRBV7-2 and TRBJ1-1, the CDR3 gives the full variable domain: GAGVSQSPSNKVTEKGKDVELRCDPISGHTALYWYRQSLGQGLEFLIYFQGNSAPDKSGLPSDRFSAERTGGSVSTLTIQRTQQEDSAVYLCASSLSDRANTEAFFGQGTRLTVV.

This clonotype was counted many times. This sequence joins TRBV20-1 and TRBJ2-1; perhaps TRBD2 as D (6 bases). This CDR3 is 14 amino acids long. V lost 2 bases and J 6 bases, leaving 14 bases between the germline ends. Germline values: CDR1 DFQATT, CDR2 SNEGSKA (reference sequence). CDR3: CSARRGLPSNEQFF. The CDR3 DNA follows: TGCAGTGCTAGAAGGGGACTCCCTTCCAATGAGCAGTTCTTC.

In its sample, this clonotype was seen many times. The chain uses TRBV7-9 and TRBJ2-3, with a weak D call TRBD2 (6 bases). The CDR3 loop spans 14 amino acids. The germline CDR1 and CDR2 sequences are SEHNR and FQNEAQ (reference sequence). Trimming removed 6 bases from V and 2 bases from J, with 12 bases in between. This chain's CDR3 is CASSRSGATDTQYF. The CDR3 nucleotides are TGTGCCAGCAGTCGTAGCGGAGCCACAGATACGCAGTATTTT. Complete variable domain (other parts from reference TRBV7-9 and TRBJ2-3): DTGVSQNPRHKITKRGQNVTFRCDPISEHNRLYWYRQTLGQGPEFLTYFQNEAQLEKSRLLSDRFSAERPKGSFSTLEIQRTEQGDSAMYLCASSRSGATDTQYFGPGTRLTVL.

The chain links TRBV4-2 to TRBJ2-3; 16 nucleotides align to TRBD2. Per germline, CDR1 LGHNA and CDR2 YNFKEQ. CDR3 size: 18 residues. Unmatched junction bases numbered 7, after V lost 2 bases and J lost 5 bases. As DNA, the CDR3 is TGTGCCAGCAGCCAATTTAGCGGGACTAGCGGGGGGGTAGATACGCAGTATTTT. Translating gives CASSQFSGTSGGVDTQYF.

This clonotype has at least ten counts. The chain combines TRBV12-3 or TRBV12-4 with TRBJ2-4; D gene ambiguous. The CDR3 totals 18 residues. Trimming removed 0 bases from V and 2 bases from J, with 17 bases in between. CDR3 in DNA: TGTGCCAGCAGTTTAGCGTTTACCTCCAGACCAACCAAAAACATTCAGTACTTC. Translated, it gives CASSLAFTSRPTKNIQYF.

This clonotype was observed a handful of times. This could be a read error, since a much larger clone is one nucleotide away. V and J are TRBV18 and TRBJ2-7, with D perhaps being TRBD1 or TRBD2 (6 bases each). This CDR3 is built from 15 residues. Trimming left V 3 bases short and J 3 bases short, with 15 bases between. CDR1 is KGHSH, CDR2 LQKENI, per germline. CDR3 DNA sequence: TGTGCCAGCTCACCGGAGGGCAGGGGTAGCTACGAGCAGTACTTC. This gives the protein CASSPEGRGSYEQYF.

In its sample, this clonotype was seen many times. J is TRBJ2-7 and V is TRBV6-1; D is possibly TRBD2 (6 bases). Trimming took off 10 bases at V and 4 bases at J, with 14 bases between the two ends. The V gene's germline CDR1 is MNHNS and CDR2 SASEGT. The CDR3 is 12 amino acids. CDR3 bases: TGTGCCATAGGACCTGGGGGGTACGAGCAGTACTTC. This gives the protein CAIGPGGYEQYF.

The chain recombines TRBV5-6 with TRBJ1-4, with unresolved D. The CDR3 covers 15 residues. The ends were cut back, 1 base at V and 5 bases at J, with 12 bases in the middle. Germline CDR1 SGHDT, CDR2 YYEEEE. The chain's CDR3 is CASSLRSGVNEKLFF. The CDR3 DNA reads TGTGCCAGCAGCTTGAGGTCAGGTGTAAATGAAAAACTGTTTTTT. The full variable domain, with the rest looked up from reference TRBV5-6 and TRBJ1-4, is DAGVTQSPTHLIKTRGQQVTLRCSPKSGHDTVSWYQQALGQGPQFIFQYYEEEERQRGNFPDRFSGHQFPNYSSELNVNALLLGDSALYLCASSLRSGVNEKLFFGSGTQLSVL.

This clonotype was counted many times. The chain joins TRBV7-9 to TRBJ2-1; 13 nucleotides match TRBD2. The V gene end was trimmed by 1 base and the J gene end by 5 bases; junction bases not matched to a gene: 5. Germline CDR1 reads SEHNR; CDR2 reads FQNEAQ (reference sequence). The length of the CDR3 is 17 residues. The CDR3, as DNA: TGTGCCAGCAGCTTAGTGGGGACTAGCGGGACAGACAATGAGCAGTTCTTC. It encodes CASSLVGTSGTDNEQFF.

The rearrangement links TRBV20-1 to TRBJ2-7, with D tentatively TRBD1 or TRBD2 (5 bases each). The DNA end is more similar to TRBJ2-5, so the J call may be wrong. Germline CDR1 DFQATT, CDR2 SNEGSKA (reference sequence). The CDR3 extends over 14 amino acids. CDR3 coding DNA: TGCAGTGCTAGAGATCCAAGGGGTGGGGGGACCCAGTACTTC. Translation gives CSARDPRGGGTQYF.

This clonotype was seen a handful of times. The rearrangement links TRBV20-1 to TRBJ2-1, with a weak D call TRBD2 (6 bases). The CDR3 is 12 amino acids. The V gene's germline CDR1 is DFQATT and CDR2 SNEGSKA (reference sequence). This CDR3 reads CGGKGMNNEQFF. The CDR3 DNA is TGCGGGGGGAAGGGGATGAACAATGAGCAGTTCTTC.

Only one count was recorded for this clonotype. The V gene is TRBV20-1, the J gene TRBJ2-1; 9 positions match TRBD2. Looked up from germline, CDR1 is DFQATT and CDR2 is SNEGSKA (reference sequence). The CDR3 loop spans 16 amino acids. V dropped 1 base and J dropped 8; count of bases not matched to a gene: 12. CDR3 protein: CSARGLAAGGPHEQFF. CDR3 coding DNA: TGCAGTGCTAGAGGTTTGGCGGCGGGAGGGCCCCATGAGCAGTTCTTC.

In this sample, this clonotype turned up many times. The chain has TRBV11-2 and TRBJ2-3; D tentatively reads TRBD1 or TRBD2 (5 bases each). Between the trimmed V and J ends, which lost 5 bases and 4 bases, there was a span of 10 bases. The CDR3 length is 13 residues. CDR1 SGHAT and CDR2 FQNNGV come from the germline V gene. In nucleotides, the CDR3 is TGTGCCAGCAGCCGGGGCCTACCAGATACGCAGTATTTT. Translating gives CASSRGLPDTQYF.

This clonotype was detected ten times or more. The chain has TRBV12-3 or TRBV12-4 and TRBJ2-1; D might be TRBD2 (5 bases). Trimming took off 6 bases at V and 10 bases at J, with 10 bases between the two ends. This CDR3 has 11 residues. The chain's CDR3 is CASSPSGEQFF. In DNA form, the CDR3 reads TGTGCCAGCAGCCCCTCGGGAGAGCAGTTCTTC.

Ten or more counts support this clonotype. J is TRBJ2-1 and V is TRBV11-2; 9 bases are a match to TRBD2. This CDR3 has 14 amino acids. V was pared by 6 bases and J by 9 bases, with 9 bases of the junction left unmatched. CDR1 is SGHAT and CDR2 is FQNNGV in the germline V gene. The CDR3 DNA reads TGTGCCAGCAGGCCCGATAGCGGGGGACGTGAGCAGTTCTTC. Its translation is CASRPDSGGREQFF.

This chain uses TRBV7-9 with TRBJ2-5; D not certain. In germline, CDR1 is SEHNR, CDR2 FQNEAQ (reference sequence). This CDR3 spans 13 amino acids. V was trimmed by 1 base and J by 9 bases, leaving 12 bases between them. Here the CDR3 DNA reads TGTGCCAGCAGCTTAGGGGTCACCGGGTCCCAGTACTTC. Encoded protein: CASSLGVTGSQYF.

About this clonotype: One end of the junction varies from germline; a read error may be responsible. The chain couples TRBV5-6 to TRBJ1-5; D not certain. Germline-derived CDR1 and CDR2 are SGHDT and YYEEEE. This CDR3 region has 15 residues. CDR3 DNA: TGTGCCAGCAGCCCAGGTGGTGGGAGCAATCAGCCCCGGCATTTT. Its protein product is CASSPGGGSNQPRHF.